The 9 T cell receptor beta chains given below trace back to one sample, sequenced in a study of blood T cell repertoires in COVID-19. Sequencing was performed with immunoSEQ multiplex PCR; in TCRdb, only in-frame clones are kept and a portion is missing. The sample consists of some 270,000 clones, 65% to 85% of them appearing once. Source material: peripheral blood. All receptors come from a person aged 65-85 years with COVID-19, enrolled during active disease.

This sequence joins TRBV5-1 and TRBJ1-1; 10 nucleotides line up with TRBD1. The CDR3 has 15 residues. CDR1 SGHRS and CDR2 YFSETQ come from the germline V gene. The V segment lost 4 bases and the J segment 11 bases; nucleotides outside the gene matches: 14. The CDR3 spells CASSPVRTGGKLAFF. The DNA for the CDR3 is TGCGCCAGCAGCCCCGTAAGGACAGGGGGAAAATTGGCTTTCTTT.

The rearrangement links TRBV5-5 to TRBJ2-7, with a weak D call TRBD1 (6 bases). Germline CDR1 reads SGHKS; CDR2 reads YYEKEE (reference sequence). The CDR3 is 17 amino acids. The germline V and J ends were trimmed by 1 base and 0 bases, with 17 bases remaining between them. CDR3 sequence reads: CASSLYPTGADSYEQYF. The CDR3 nucleotides read TGTGCCAGCAGCTTGTACCCGACAGGCGCCGACTCCTACGAGCAGTACTTC.

The chain uses TRBV4-1 and TRBJ1-2, with a tentative D call TRBD1 (5 bases). Germline V gene sequence: CDR1 MGHRA, CDR2 YSYEKL. The CDR3 spans 14 residues. V shed 1 base and J shed 6 bases, with 12 bases lying between them. DNA for the CDR3: TGCGCCAGCAGCCAAGTGCAGGGTAGACATGGCTACACCTTC. Translating gives CASSQVQGRHGYTF.

The gene calls are TRBV7-2 and TRBJ2-7; 8 bases align to TRBD2. The CDR3 is made up of 15 amino acids. Germline trimming cut 1 base from V and 6 bases from J; bases unmatched to any gene: 8. CDR1 is SGHTA, CDR2 FQGNSA, per germline. CDR3 amino acids: CASSLVFSGNPEQYF. CDR3 nucleotides: TGTGCCAGCAGCTTAGTGTTTAGCGGGAACCCCGAGCAGTACTTC.

This sequence joins TRBV7-2 and TRBJ1-3, with a weak D call TRBD1 (5 bases). CDR1 is SGHTA and CDR2 is FQGNSA in the germline V gene. Trimming removed 2 bases at V and 0 bases at J, with 11 bases between. The CDR3 has 16 residues. This chain's CDR3 is CASSLWTTGSGNTIYF. Written as DNA, the CDR3 is TGTGCCAGCAGCTTATGGACAACCGGCTCTGGAAACACCATATATTTT.

The rearrangement joins TRBV5-4 to TRBJ2-7; maybe TRBD2 (5 bases). The CDR3 has 15 amino acids. Germline CDR1 SGHNT, CDR2 YYREEE (reference sequence). The V gene lost 5 bases and the J gene lost 1 base, with 16 bases spanning the gap. The CDR3 spells CASSSGGRRSYEQYF. The CDR3 DNA reads TGTGCCAGCAGTTCGGGTGGCAGGAGGTCCTACGAGCAGTACTTC.

The rearrangement links TRBV7-6 to TRBJ2-5; 8 bases align to TRBD1. Trimming took 1 base from V and 5 from J; bases not matched to a gene: 6. The CDR3 contains 15 residues. Germline V lookup: CDR1 SGHVS, CDR2 FNYEAQ. Here the CDR3 DNA reads TGTGCCAGCAGCTTAGACCAGGGGGCAAGTGAGACCCAGTACTTC. This encodes CASSLDQGASETQYF.

This chain uses TRBV18 with TRBJ2-3; D is perhaps TRBD1 (6 bases). Germline V lookup: CDR1 KGHSH, CDR2 LQKENI. The CDR3 runs to 13 residues. Trimming pared 4 bases from V and 2 bases from J, leaving 7 bases between. CDR3 DNA: TGTGCCAGCTCACGGACAGACACAGATACGCAGTATTTT. Translating gives CASSRTDTDTQYF.

The chain couples TRBV5-4 to TRBJ2-7; D is possibly TRBD1 (6 bases). The CDR3 length is 14 residues. Germline CDR1 is SGHNT and CDR2 is YYREEE (reference sequence). V was shortened by 5 bases and J by 3 bases, with 15 bases between the two germline ends. The CDR3 sequence: CASRDSMNHYEQYF. The DNA of the CDR3 is TGTGCCAGCAGGGACAGCATGAATCACTACGAGCAGTACTTC.